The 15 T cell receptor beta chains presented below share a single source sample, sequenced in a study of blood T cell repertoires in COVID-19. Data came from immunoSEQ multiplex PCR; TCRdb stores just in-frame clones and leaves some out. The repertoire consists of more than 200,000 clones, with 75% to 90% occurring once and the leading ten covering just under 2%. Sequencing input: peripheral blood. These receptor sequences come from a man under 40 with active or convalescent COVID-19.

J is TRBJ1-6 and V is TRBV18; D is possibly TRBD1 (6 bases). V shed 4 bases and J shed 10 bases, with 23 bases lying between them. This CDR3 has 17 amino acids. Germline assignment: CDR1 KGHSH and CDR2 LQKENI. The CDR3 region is CASSLSGGQSDWSPLHF. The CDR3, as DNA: TGTGCCAGCTCACTCTCGGGCGGACAGTCCGATTGGTCACCCCTCCACTTT.

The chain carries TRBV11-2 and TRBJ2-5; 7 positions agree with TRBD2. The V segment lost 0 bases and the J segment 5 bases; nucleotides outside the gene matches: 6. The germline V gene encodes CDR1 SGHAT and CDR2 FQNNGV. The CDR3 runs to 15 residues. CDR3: CASSLDVISGETQYF. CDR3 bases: TGTGCCAGCAGCTTAGATGTAATTAGCGGGGAGACCCAGTACTTC.

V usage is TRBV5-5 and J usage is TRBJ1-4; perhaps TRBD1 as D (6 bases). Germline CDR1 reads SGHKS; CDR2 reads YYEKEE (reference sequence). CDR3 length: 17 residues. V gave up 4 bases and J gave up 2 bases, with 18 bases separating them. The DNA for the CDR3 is TGTGCCAGCAGCCGGACAGCCCGGCAGAGGACTAATGAAAAACTGTTTTTT. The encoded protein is CASSRTARQRTNEKLFF.

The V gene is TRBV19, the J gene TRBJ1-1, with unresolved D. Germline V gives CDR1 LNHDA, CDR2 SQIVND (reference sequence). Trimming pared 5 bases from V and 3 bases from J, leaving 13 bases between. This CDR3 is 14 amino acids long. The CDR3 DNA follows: TGTGCCAGTAGTCCAAGGAGGGAGGACACTGAAGCTTTCTTT. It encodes CASSPRREDTEAFF.

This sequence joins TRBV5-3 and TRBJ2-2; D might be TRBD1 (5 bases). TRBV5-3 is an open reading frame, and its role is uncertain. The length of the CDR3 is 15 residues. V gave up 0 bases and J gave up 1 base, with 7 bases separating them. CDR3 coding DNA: TGTGCCAGAAGCTTGGCGACAGAGAACACCGGGGAGCTGTTTTTT. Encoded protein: CARSLATENTGELFF.

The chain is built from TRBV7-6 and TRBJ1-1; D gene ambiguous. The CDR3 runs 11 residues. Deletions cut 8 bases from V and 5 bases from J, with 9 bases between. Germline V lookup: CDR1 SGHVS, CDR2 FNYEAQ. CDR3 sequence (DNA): TGTGCCAGCCTTACTAGGACTGAAGCTTTCTTT. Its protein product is CASLTRTEAFF.

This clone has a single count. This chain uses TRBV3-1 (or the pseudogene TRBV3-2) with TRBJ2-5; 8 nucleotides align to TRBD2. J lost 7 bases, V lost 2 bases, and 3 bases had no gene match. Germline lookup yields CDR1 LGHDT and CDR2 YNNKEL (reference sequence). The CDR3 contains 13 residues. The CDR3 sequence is CASSQTRGGTQYF. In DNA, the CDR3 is TGTGCCAGCAGCCAAACCCGGGGGGGGACCCAGTACTTC.

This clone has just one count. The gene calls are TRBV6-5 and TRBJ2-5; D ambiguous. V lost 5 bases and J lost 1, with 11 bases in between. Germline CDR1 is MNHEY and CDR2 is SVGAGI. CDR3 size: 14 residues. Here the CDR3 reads CASSRSGIQETQYF. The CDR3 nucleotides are TGTGCCAGCAGTCGGTCAGGAATCCAAGAGACCCAGTACTTC.

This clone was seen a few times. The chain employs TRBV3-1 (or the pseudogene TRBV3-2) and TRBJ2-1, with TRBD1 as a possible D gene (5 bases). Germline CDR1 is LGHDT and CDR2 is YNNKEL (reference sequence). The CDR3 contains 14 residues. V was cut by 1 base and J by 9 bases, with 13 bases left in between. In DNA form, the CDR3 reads TGTGCCAGCAGCCAAGCTTGGGGCCTAAGTGAGCAGTTCTTC. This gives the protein CASSQAWGLSEQFF.

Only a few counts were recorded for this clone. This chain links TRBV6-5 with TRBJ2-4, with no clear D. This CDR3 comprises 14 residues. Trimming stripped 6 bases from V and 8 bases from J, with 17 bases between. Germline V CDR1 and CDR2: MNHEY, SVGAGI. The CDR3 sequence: CASSYGSEADIQYF. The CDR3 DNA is TGTGCCAGCAGCTATGGCAGCGAGGCGGACATTCAGTACTTC.

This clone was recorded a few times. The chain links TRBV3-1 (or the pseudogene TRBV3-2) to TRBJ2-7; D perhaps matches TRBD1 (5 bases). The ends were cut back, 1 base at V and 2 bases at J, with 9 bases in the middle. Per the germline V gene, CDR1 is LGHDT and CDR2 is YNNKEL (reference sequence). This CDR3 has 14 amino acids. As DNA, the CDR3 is TGTGCCAGCAGCCAAGGGAACAGGCCCTACGAGCAGTACTTC. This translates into CASSQGNRPYEQYF.

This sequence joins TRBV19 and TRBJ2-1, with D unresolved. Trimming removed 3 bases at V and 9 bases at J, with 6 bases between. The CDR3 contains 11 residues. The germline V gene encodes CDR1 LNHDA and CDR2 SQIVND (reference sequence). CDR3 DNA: TGTGCCAGTAGTATGGCCAGTGAGCAGTTCTTC. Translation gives CASSMASEQFF.

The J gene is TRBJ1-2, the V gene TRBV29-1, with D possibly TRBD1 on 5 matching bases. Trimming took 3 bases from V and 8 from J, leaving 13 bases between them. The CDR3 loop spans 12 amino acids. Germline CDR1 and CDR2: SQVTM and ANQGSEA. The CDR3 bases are TGCAGCGTTGAGGCGGGGGTTGAGGGCTACACCTTC. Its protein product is CSVEAGVEGYTF.

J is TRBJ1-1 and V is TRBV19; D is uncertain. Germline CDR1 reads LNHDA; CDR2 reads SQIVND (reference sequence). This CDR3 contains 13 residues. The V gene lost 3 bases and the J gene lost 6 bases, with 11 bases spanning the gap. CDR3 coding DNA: TGTGCCAGTAGTATTGAAGCGGGGTCTGAAGCTTTCTTT. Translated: CASSIEAGSEAFF.

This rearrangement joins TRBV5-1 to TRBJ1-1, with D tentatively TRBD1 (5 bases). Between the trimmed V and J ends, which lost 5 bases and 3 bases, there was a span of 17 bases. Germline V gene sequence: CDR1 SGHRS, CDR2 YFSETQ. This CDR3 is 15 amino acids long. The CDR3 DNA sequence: TGCGCCAGCAGAGGGCAGCCTACGGGGGACACTGAAGCTTTCTTT. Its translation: CASRGQPTGDTEAFF.